A single sample is the source of the 11 T cell receptor beta chains below, sequenced in a study of tumor-infiltrating lymphocytes in primary liver carcinoma. The investigators made TCR beta cDNA from about 510 ng total RNA, using a constant-region primer. Researchers made the TCR beta libraries by running three nested multiplex PCR rounds with slightly modified ARM-PCR. Amplification in the first two PCR rounds was performed using TRBV1-TRBV30 forward primers and a C-beta reverse primer for around 10 cycles each. TCRdb re-derived calls from the multiplex PCR reads in MiXCR, one entry per CDR3 protein. The profile shows more than 50,000 distinct CDR3 sequences, over 65% of them singletons. The roughly 20-31 mg bulk tissue piece was not sorted before simultaneous RNA and DNA extraction. The sample consisted of liver tumor tissue from sampling region 2. Subset denoted: tumor region T2, inferior pole. These receptors all come from a man aged 35 to 55 with primary liver carcinoma and hepatitis B virus infection.

The chain has TRBV11-2 and TRBJ2-4; 7 bases align to TRBD1. Trimming cost V 7 bases and J 11 bases; bases outside gene matches: 11. The CDR3 sequence is 13 residues long. Germline lookup yields CDR1 SGHAT and CDR2 FQNNGV. This CDR3 reads CASTFQGVTVQYF. The CDR3 DNA follows: TGTGCCAGCACCTTTCAGGGGGTGACGGTTCAGTACTTC.

By proportion, this clonotype is medium-sized. The rearrangement joins TRBV4-2 to TRBJ2-7; D perhaps matches TRBD1 (5 bases). CDR3 length: 12 residues. Germline V gives CDR1 LGHNA, CDR2 YNFKEQ. Trimming removed 4 bases at V and 2 bases at J, with 6 bases between. The CDR3 protein is CASSPDTYEQYF. CDR3 coding DNA: TGTGCCAGCAGCCCGGACACCTACGAGCAGTACTTC.

This chain links TRBV4-1 with TRBJ1-2; D possibly corresponds to TRBD1 (6 bases). This CDR3 is built from 14 residues. Per germline, CDR1 MGHRA and CDR2 YSYEKL. Deletions cut 6 bases from V and 12 bases from J, with 23 bases between. The CDR3 here is CASSLTQGIEGHTF. The CDR3 DNA reads TGCGCCAGCAGTCTAACTCAGGGGATTGAGGGCCACACCTTC.

V is TRBV6-1 and J is TRBJ2-2; 8 bases map to TRBD1. In germline, CDR1 is MNHNS, CDR2 SASEGT. The V gene end was trimmed by 9 bases and the J gene end by 5 bases; junction bases not matched to a gene: 11. The CDR3 loop spans 15 amino acids. The CDR3: CARSRGQVNTGELFF. The CDR3 DNA reads as TGTGCCAGAAGCCGGGGACAGGTGAATACCGGGGAGCTGTTTTTT.

The chain recombines TRBV28 with TRBJ2-5, with D unresolved. Germline V CDR1 and CDR2: MDHEN, SYDVKM. The CDR3 consists of 14 residues. The V gene lost 9 bases and the J gene lost 1 base, with 15 bases spanning the gap. The CDR3 protein is CASSASRTQETQYF. CDR3 sequence (DNA): TGTGCCAGTAGTGCATCCAGGACCCAAGAGACCCAGTACTTC. The full variable domain, completed using reference TRBV28 and TRBJ2-5, is DVKVTQSSRYLVKRTGEKVFLECVQDMDHENMFWYRQDPGLGLRLIYFSYDVKMKEKGDIPEGYSVSREKKERFSLILESASTNQTSMYLCASSASRTQETQYFGPGTRLLVL.

There are many counts of this clonotype. This may be a read error: a much more frequent sequence differs by one nucleotide. The chain combines TRBV6-1 with TRBJ2-3; 8 bases map to TRBD2. CDR3 length: 16 amino acids. Germline CDR1 is MNHNS and CDR2 is SASEGT. As DNA, the CDR3 is TGTGCCAGCAGTGAAGCTCCCAGCGGGAGCACAGATACGCGGTATTTT. Protein sequence: CASSEAPSGSTDTRYF.

This rearrangement joins TRBV4-1 to TRBJ1-2, with 8 bases that match TRBD1. The CDR3 extends over 17 amino acids. The germline V gene has CDR1 MGHRA and CDR2 YSYEKL. V trimming: 4 bases; J trimming: 7 bases; junction bases outside the gene matches: 17. DNA of the CDR3: TGCGCCAGCAGCCTAGATTTTGTTCGGGACAGGTCCGTTGGCTACACCTTC. Residues: CASSLDFVRDRSVGYTF.

This chain links TRBV11-2 with TRBJ1-4; D remains ambiguous. V lost 0 bases and J 8 bases, leaving 10 bases between the germline ends. The germline CDR1 and CDR2 sequences are SGHAT and FQNNGV. CDR3 length: 14 amino acids. The CDR3, as DNA: TGTGCCAGCAGCTTAGAGACTGGAGACGAAAAACTGTTTTTT. This encodes CASSLETGDEKLFF.

This clonotype was counted at least ten times. The chain has TRBV10-3 and TRBJ1-1, with 8 bases lining up with TRBD1. Germline lookup yields CDR1 ENHRY and CDR2 SYGVKD. The CDR3 consists of 15 residues. The V segment lost 8 bases and the J segment 1 base; nucleotides outside the gene matches: 9. CDR3 protein: CAIGPGGDRNTEAFF. In DNA, the CDR3 is TGTGCCATCGGTCCAGGGGGCGATCGGAACACTGAAGCTTTCTTT.

As regards this clonotype: Here the CDR3 omits its conserved ending phenylalanine or tryptophan, so a read error is the likely source. The DNA is omitted, as the CDR3 cannot be located on it reliably, and the CDR3 follows TCRdb's listing. CDR3 loop: CASSYGRETQYL. V usage is TRBV6-6 and J usage is TRBJ2-5; the D call in the table, TRBD2, was not verified against the DNA. Ends included, the CDR3 has 12 residues. Looked up from germline, CDR1 is MNHNY and CDR2 is SVGAGI (reference sequence).

In its sample, this clonotype was seen once. The conserved final phenylalanine or tryptophan is absent from the CDR3, which likely points to a read error. The chain carries TRBV29-1 and TRBJ2-1; no clear D. From germline, CDR1 is SQVTM and CDR2 ANQGSEA. V was shortened by 3 bases and J by 7 bases, with 7 bases between the two germline ends. The CDR3 has 11 residues. CDR3 sequence reads: CSVEGLNEQFL. For the CDR3, the DNA is TGCAGCGTTGAGGGCCTTAATGAGCAGTTCTTA.